This entry features one T cell receptor beta chain sequence. This record belongs to a study of shared clonotypes between healthy human individuals. It was CD45RO-negative cells, positively selected for CCR7, that made up naive CD8 cells, with terminally differentiated effector memory CD45RA+ cells excluded. Clones were read by immunoSEQ multiplex PCR, and TCRdb kept only the in-frame ones, dropping some. The sample includes around 610,000 clones, approximately 96% of them seen just once. CDR3 size: 11 residues. Trimming cost V 5 bases and J 3 bases, with 6 bases left between them. Germline CDR1 is SGHNT and CDR2 is YYREEE (reference sequence).

This TCR was sampled from a woman aged 25 to 39 in good health. The sample comprised naive CD8+ T cells sorted from blood. This chain links TRBV5-4 with TRBJ2-7; D remains unclear. The CDR3: CASSNDYEQYF. In DNA, the CDR3 is TGTGCCAGCAGTAATGACTACGAGCAGTACTTC.